The 27 T cell receptor beta chains presented below share a single source sample, sequenced in a study of blood T cells in healthy people across ages. The second PCR ran roughly 6 to 11 cycles with a sample-barcoded 5' primer and J-beta primers. TCRdb re-analysed the 5' RACE reads in MiXCR, keeping a single row per CDR3 protein. The data contain roughly 1,800,000 distinct CDR3 sequences, less than 50% of them singletons. Sequences were obtained from blood. The receptors here all came from a woman in her forties in good health.

The V and J genes are TRBV20-1 and TRBJ2-1; 11 positions match TRBD1. Germline loops: CDR1 DFQATT, CDR2 SNEGSKA (reference sequence). This CDR3 is built from 17 residues. V shed 3 bases and J 2 bases; nucleotides not matched to a gene: 9. The CDR3 loop reads CSASSKRTGGPYNEQFF. CDR3 coding DNA: TGCAGTGCTAGCTCTAAAAGGACAGGGGGCCCCTACAATGAGCAGTTCTTC.

The sample holds a few counts of this clonotype. Here the CDR3 reads CASSLRGFDYGYTF. The CDR3 region has the DNA TGTGCCAGCAGTTTACGAGGGTTCGACTATGGCTACACCTTC. The chain has TRBV27 and TRBJ1-2; no clear D. From germline, CDR1 is MNHEY and CDR2 SMNVEV (reference sequence). The CDR3 is made up of 14 amino acids. Trimming removed 2 bases from V and 3 bases from J, with 10 bases in between.

This sequence joins TRBV5-1 and TRBJ2-7, with TRBD1 matching 10 bases. Germline lookup yields CDR1 SGHRS and CDR2 YFSETQ. The CDR3 has 17 amino acids. J gave up 1 base and V 4 bases, and 11 bases lay outside the gene matches. Here the CDR3 DNA reads TGCGCCAGCAGCCTCTGGACAGGGGGAGTCCCTTCCTACGAGCAGTACTTC. It encodes CASSLWTGGVPSYEQYF.

The chain recombines TRBV7-9 with TRBJ1-5; no clear D. Trimming removed 1 base from V and 3 bases from J, with 10 bases in between. CDR3 length equals 15 residues. In germline, CDR1 is SEHNR, CDR2 FQNEAQ (reference sequence). CDR3 nucleotide sequence: TGTGCCAGCAGCTTAGGGTCGTCTAACAATCAGCCCCAGCATTTT. Amino acid sequence: CASSLGSSNNQPQHF.

The CDR3 DNA follows: TGTGCCAGCAGTTACCCTACAGGGTGGAACAATCAGCCCCAGCATTTT. Its protein product is CASSYPTGWNNQPQHF. The genes are TRBV6-5 and TRBJ1-5; possible D gene TRBD1, 6 bases. The germline V and J ends were trimmed by 2 bases and 3 bases, with 14 bases remaining between them. Germline CDR1 is MNHEY and CDR2 is SVGAGI. The CDR3 extends over 16 amino acids.

The chain uses TRBV27 and TRBJ2-7; 11 bases are a match to TRBD1. With V trimmed by 7 bases and J by 4 bases, 12 bases remained unmatched. The CDR3 is 16 residues long. The germline V gene encodes CDR1 MNHEY and CDR2 SMNVEV (reference sequence). The CDR3 here is CASISHPGTGGYEQYF. The DNA of the CDR3 is TGTGCCAGCATCTCTCATCCGGGGACAGGGGGGTACGAGCAGTACTTC.

V and J are TRBV7-8 and TRBJ2-7, with TRBD1 matching 7 bases. V trimming: 5 bases; J trimming: 2 bases; junction bases outside the gene matches: 9. Germline CDR1 is SGHVS and CDR2 is FQNEAQ. This CDR3 spans 15 amino acids. CDR3 bases: TGTGCCAGCAGCAAACGGGACAGCGGAACCTACGAGCAGTACTTC. As protein: CASSKRDSGTYEQYF. The full variable domain, its missing parts supplied by reference TRBV7-8 and TRBJ2-7, is GAGVSQSPRYKVAKRGQDVALRCDPISGHVSLFWYQQALGQGPEFLTYFQNEAQLDKSGLPSDRFFAERPEGSVSTLKIQRTQQEDSAVYLCASSKRDSGTYEQYFGPGTRLTVT.

J is TRBJ2-1 and V is TRBV9; no clear D. Germline V CDR1 and CDR2: SGDLS, YYNGEE. The germline V and J ends were trimmed by 3 bases and 11 bases, with 9 bases remaining between them. There are 11 residues in the CDR3. The DNA of the CDR3 is TGTGCCAGCAGCGCAACATCACAGCAGTTCTTC. Its protein product is CASSATSQQFF.

The chain joins TRBV11-2 to TRBJ2-4; TRBD1 or TRBD2 may be the D gene (7 bases each). The V and J ends lost 0 bases and 6 bases respectively, with 15 bases between them. This CDR3 has 16 amino acids. Germline CDR1 reads SGHAT; CDR2 reads FQNNGV. DNA for the CDR3: TGTGCCAGCAGCTTAGACAGGGGGGGAGGAAGAAACATTCAGTACTTC. Translating it yields CASSLDRGGGRNIQYF.

The chain is built from TRBV7-3 and TRBJ2-5, with D perhaps matching TRBD2 (5 bases). TRBJ2-7 explains the end of the DNA better; the J call may be wrong. Germline CDR1 reads SGHTA; CDR2 reads FQGTGA. This CDR3 is built from 13 residues. The CDR3 coding sequence is TGTGCCAGCAGCTTATTTTTCGGGGACGAGCAGTACTTC. Residues: CASSLFFGDEQYF.

This clonotype was counted between two and nine times. This chain links TRBV3-1 with TRBJ2-7; possible D gene TRBD2, 6 bases. CDR1 is LGHDT and CDR2 is YNNKEL in the germline V gene (reference sequence). The V gene lost 1 base and the J gene lost 2 bases, with 9 bases spanning the gap. CDR3 length: 14 amino acids. The CDR3 loop reads CASSQGDSAYEQYF. The CDR3 DNA is TGTGCCAGCAGCCAAGGGGACTCCGCCTACGAGCAGTACTTC.

This chain uses TRBV20-1 with TRBJ2-5; TRBD2 matches 13 bases. Germline CDR1 reads DFQATT; CDR2 reads SNEGSKA (reference sequence). V trimming: 2 bases; J trimming: 6 bases; junction bases outside the gene matches: 9. The CDR3 is made up of 16 amino acids. The CDR3 sequence is CSARLLTSGGAQTQYF. CDR3 bases: TGCAGTGCTAGACTGCTAACTAGCGGGGGGGCCCAGACCCAGTACTTC.

The chain recombines TRBV4-1 with TRBJ1-2; TRBD1 might be the D (5 bases). The CDR3 totals 15 residues. V shed 0 bases and J shed 3 bases, with 11 bases lying between them. Germline CDR1 reads MGHRA; CDR2 reads YSYEKL. CDR3 DNA sequence: TGCGCCAGCAGCCAAGATCTGGGGGGGGACTATGGCTACACCTTC. It encodes CASSQDLGGDYGYTF.

V gene TRBV27 combines with J gene TRBJ1-5; no clear D gene. The V end lost 3 bases, the J end lost 7 bases, and 13 bases lay between the germline ends. Looked up from germline, CDR1 is MNHEY and CDR2 is SMNVEV (reference sequence). CDR3 length: 14 amino acids. The CDR3 loop is CASSFWRYGQPQHF. The CDR3 DNA follows: TGTGCCAGCAGTTTCTGGAGGTACGGCCAGCCCCAGCATTTT.

To note about this clonotype: An end of the junction does not agree with germline; a read error may underlie this. The chain couples TRBV28 to TRBJ2-5, with D possibly matching TRBD2 (7 bases). The CDR3 covers 17 residues. The germline gives CDR1 MDHEN, CDR2 SYDVKM. The CDR3 DNA reads as TGTGCCAGCAGTTTGGGGGGGGGACGGACAGAACAAGAGACCCAGTACTTT. It encodes CASSLGGGRTEQETQYF.

The chain links TRBV27 to TRBJ1-2; TRBD1 matches 7 bases. V lost 7 bases, J lost 2 bases, and 10 bases stayed unmatched. The CDR3 contains 15 residues. Germline V gives CDR1 MNHEY, CDR2 SMNVEV (reference sequence). The CDR3 DNA sequence: TGTGCCAGCAATTCAATGACAGGGAACAACTATGGCTACACCTTC. Its protein is CASNSMTGNNYGYTF.

The chain couples TRBV28 to TRBJ2-7; 7 bases agree with TRBD1. Germline assignment: CDR1 MDHEN and CDR2 SYDVKM. Trimming cost V 7 bases and J 3 bases; bases outside gene matches: 12. There are 15 residues in the CDR3. The DNA for the CDR3 is TGTGCCAGCACCAGGGGGAGAGGGAATAACTACGAGCAGTACTTC. It translates to CASTRGRGNNYEQYF.

This clonotype was counted a few times. The chain links TRBV20-1 to TRBJ2-3, with 9 bases aligning to TRBD2. Germline V CDR1 and CDR2: DFQATT, SNEGSKA (reference sequence). J lost 9 bases, V lost 0 bases, and 7 bases had no gene match. This CDR3 has 14 residues. CDR3 in amino acids: CSARDRLAGWTQYF. CDR3 sequence (DNA): TGCAGTGCTAGAGACCGTCTAGCGGGATGGACGCAGTATTTT.

The chain links TRBV7-2 to TRBJ2-7, with 11 bases matching TRBD2. CDR1 is SGHTA, CDR2 FQGNSA, per germline. Trimming cost V 3 bases and J 3 bases; bases outside gene matches: 10. The CDR3 sequence is 17 residues long. CDR3 sequence reads: CASSFPSRLAGGYEQYF. In DNA form, the CDR3 reads TGTGCCAGCAGCTTCCCTTCTAGGCTAGCGGGGGGCTACGAGCAGTACTTC.

This clonotype was recorded at least ten times. The chain is built from TRBV6-5 and TRBJ2-5, with D maybe TRBD1 (6 bases). The CDR3 has 13 residues. V was trimmed by 2 bases and J by 2 bases, leaving 6 bases between them. CDR1 is MNHEY and CDR2 is SVGAGI in the germline V gene. The CDR3 coding sequence is TGTGCCAGCAGTTACAGGGGGCAAGAGACCCAGTACTTC. It yields the protein CASSYRGQETQYF.

In its sample, this clonotype was seen a few times. The V gene is TRBV6-5, the J gene TRBJ2-5; TRBD2 agrees at 7 bases. The CDR3 is 13 residues long. Germline V gives CDR1 MNHEY, CDR2 SVGAGI. V shed 7 bases and J 2 bases; nucleotides not matched to a gene: 4. CDR3 region: CASTTGGQETQYF. The CDR3 coding sequence is TGTGCCAGCACTACGGGGGGACAAGAGACCCAGTACTTC.

This clonotype was observed a handful of times. The rearrangement joins TRBV7-9 to TRBJ1-5; D may be TRBD1 (5 bases). Germline CDR1 is SEHNR and CDR2 is FQNEAQ (reference sequence). The CDR3 consists of 14 residues. The V gene lost 11 bases and the J gene lost 2 bases, with 16 bases spanning the gap. The CDR3 region is CASHDGGGNQPQHF. In nucleotides, the CDR3 is TGTGCCTCCCACGACGGGGGAGGCAATCAGCCCCAGCATTTT.

This chain uses TRBV20-1 with TRBJ2-1, with 7 bases aligning to TRBD2. V shed 6 bases, J shed 9 bases, and the junction held 11 bases outside the gene matches. This CDR3 has 13 amino acids. In germline, CDR1 is DFQATT, CDR2 SNEGSKA (reference sequence). CDR3 amino acids: CSAPLTSVGEQFF. CDR3 sequence (DNA): TGCAGTGCCCCTTTAACTAGCGTCGGTGAGCAGTTCTTC.

This clonotype has only a few counts. This chain links TRBV11-2 with TRBJ1-4, with 8 bases that match TRBD1. Germline V gives CDR1 SGHAT, CDR2 FQNNGV. V lost 1 base, J lost 5 bases, and 6 bases stayed unmatched. The CDR3 is made up of 16 amino acids. Here the CDR3 DNA reads TGTGCCAGCAGCTTAGGCGTGAGGACAGGGAATGAAAAACTGTTTTTT. Its protein is CASSLGVRTGNEKLFF.

In its sample, this clonotype was seen a few times. The chain combines TRBV4-3 with TRBJ2-3; 7 bases map to TRBD2. V lost 0 bases, J lost 3 bases, and 6 bases stayed unmatched. The CDR3 runs to 16 residues. The V gene's germline CDR1 is LGHNA and CDR2 YSLEER. The CDR3 nucleotides read TGCGCCAGCAGCCAAGATAGACGGGGGGAGACAGATACGCAGTATTTT. Its translation: CASSQDRRGETDTQYF.

The gene calls are TRBV6-2 or TRBV6-3 and TRBJ1-2; 7 bases are shared with TRBD1. The CDR3 consists of 15 residues. In germline, CDR1 is MNHEY, CDR2 SVGEGT. With V trimmed by 6 bases and J by 5 bases, 12 bases remained unmatched. CDR3 DNA sequence: TGTGCCAGCAGCCCCTATGGACAGGCTTCGTATGGCTACACCTTC. Protein: CASSPYGQASYGYTF.

This rearrangement joins TRBV7-2 to TRBJ2-1; the match to TRBD2 covers 11 bases. V shed 6 bases, J shed 3 bases, and the junction held 16 bases outside the gene matches. The CDR3 length is 19 residues. Germline values: CDR1 SGHTA, CDR2 FQGNSA. CDR3 protein: CASRLRDSGTSGFYNEQFF. Written as DNA, the CDR3 is TGTGCCAGCAGGTTAAGGGACTCCGGGACTAGCGGATTCTACAATGAGCAGTTCTTC.